The clone carrying this T cell receptor (beta chain) showed up just once. The antigen remains unidentified. Treatment described: oral pan-JAK inhibitor, 5-10 mg twice daily. cDNA prepared by RNA extraction and subsequent reverse transcription served as the template for sequencing. Some clones are missing from TCRdb's copy, which holds only in-frame ones; the method was immunoSEQ multiplex PCR. The sample has about 160,000 clones, 55% to 75% seen once. The data belong to a study of CD8+ T cells in alopecia areata. Study results and caveats: Mice gave a clearer picture of TCR sharing than patients did, possibly for HLA-related reasons. Under tofacitinib, fewer expanded CD8+ clones appeared among the top 100 scalp clones.

The CDR3 covers 16 residues. In germline, CDR1 is MNHEY, CDR2 SMNVEV (reference sequence). Losses at the gene ends were 5 bases for V and 4 bases for J; bases not matched to a gene: 11. This specimen consisted of CD4+ T cells sorted from blood, obtained at week 4, from a patient treated with tofacitinib. J is TRBJ2-3 and V is TRBV27; the match to TRBD2 covers 8 bases. The source of this sequence is a human donor with alopecia areata. CDR3: CASSILGGAGPDTQYF. The CDR3 DNA follows: TGTGCCAGCAGTATCCTCGGGGGGGCTGGCCCAGATACGCAGTATTTT.